These 23 T cell receptor beta chains were all obtained from the same sample, sequenced in a study of blood T cell repertoires in COVID-19. Here immunoSEQ multiplex PCR was the method, and the copy in TCRdb shows in-frame clones only, minus some. The table lists about 200,000 clones, roughly 82% of them singletons. The material sequenced was peripheral blood. The origin of the receptors is a man over 45 with active or convalescent COVID-19.

The V and J genes are TRBV7-3 and TRBJ2-2; 8 positions agree with TRBD2. This CDR3 has 14 amino acids. V lost 3 bases to trimming and J lost 6 bases; unmatched junction nucleotides: 3. Germline CDR1 reads SGHTA; CDR2 reads FQGTGA. The chain's CDR3 is CASSLGGGPGELFF. CDR3 coding DNA: TGTGCCAGCAGCTTGGGCGGGGGGCCCGGGGAGCTGTTTTTT.

The chain recombines TRBV28 with TRBJ2-7, with D perhaps TRBD2 (5 bases). The CDR3 runs 15 residues. The V gene lost 6 bases and the J gene lost 2 bases, with 17 bases spanning the gap. Germline V gene lookup returns CDR1 MDHEN and CDR2 SYDVKM. The CDR3 nucleotides read TGTGCCAGCAGGCTGTCTGGACTGCCCCCCTACGAGCAGTACTTC. It encodes CASRLSGLPPYEQYF.

The V and J genes are TRBV2 and TRBJ2-5; TRBD1 matches 10 bases. Germline V gives CDR1 SNHLY, CDR2 FYNNEI. The CDR3 length is 14 residues. The V gene end was trimmed by 7 bases and the J gene end by 5 bases; junction bases not matched to a gene: 7. The CDR3 sequence: CASNRQGAGETQYF. The CDR3 DNA reads TGTGCCAGCAACCGACAGGGGGCCGGGGAGACCCAGTACTTC.

This clone has more than one count but fewer than ten. The chain joins TRBV28 to TRBJ2-3; TRBD2 matches 7 bases. Germline V lookup: CDR1 MDHEN, CDR2 SYDVKM. J gave up 1 base and V 4 bases, and 5 bases lay outside the gene matches. This CDR3 contains 15 residues. The CDR3 spells CASSSQRDRTDTQYF. CDR3 nucleotide sequence: TGTGCCAGCAGTTCTCAGCGGGACCGCACAGATACGCAGTATTTT.

A remark on this clone: The sample holds other DNA sequences that translate to the same CDR3. V and J are TRBV28 and TRBJ1-2; possible D gene TRBD1, 5 bases. Germline V gene data show CDR1 as MDHEN and CDR2 as SYDVKM. The CDR3 sequence is 12 residues long. V was pared by 2 bases and J by 7 bases, with 8 bases between. CDR3 in amino acids: CASSLRGFGYTF. CDR3 coding DNA: TGTGCCAGCAGTTTAAGGGGTTTTGGCTACACCTTC.

The genes are TRBV7-9 and TRBJ1-1, with 8 bases matching TRBD1. The CDR3 loop spans 15 amino acids. Germline assignment: CDR1 SEHNR and CDR2 FQNEAQ (reference sequence). J was trimmed by 9 bases and V by 0 bases; bases with no gene match: 9. Written as DNA, the CDR3 is TGTGCCAGCAGCTTAGCTGCCGGACAGGGAAGAAAAGCTTTCTTT. It is translated as CASSLAAGQGRKAFF.

This chain connects TRBV28 to TRBJ1-2; D unresolved. Germline values: CDR1 MDHEN, CDR2 SYDVKM. This CDR3 comprises 14 residues. The V gene lost 6 bases and the J gene lost 5 bases, with 16 bases spanning the gap. CDR3 residues: CASSLIPPGYGYTF. DNA for the CDR3: TGTGCCAGCAGCCTTATACCACCAGGATATGGCTACACCTTC.

This clone was observed at least ten times. The chain recombines TRBV2 with TRBJ2-7, with a weak D call TRBD2 (5 bases). Germline CDR1 reads SNHLY; CDR2 reads FYNNEI. The V end was cut by 8 bases, the J end by 0 bases, with 14 bases between. The CDR3 sequence is 14 residues long. CDR3 region: CASLRGISSYEQYV. CDR3 in DNA: TGTGCCAGCTTACGGGGTATCAGCTCCTACGAGCAGTACGTC.

The chain employs TRBV18 and TRBJ1-3; D gene ambiguous. Trimming cost V 3 bases and J 0 bases, with 6 bases left between them. CDR1 is KGHSH and CDR2 is LQKENI in the germline V gene. This CDR3 comprises 14 residues. As DNA, the CDR3 is TGTGCCAGCTCACCGGACTACTCTGGAAACACCATATATTTT. Translation gives CASSPDYSGNTIYF.

J is TRBJ2-7 and V is TRBV2, with TRBD1 as a possible D gene (5 bases). Germline V gene lookup returns CDR1 SNHLY and CDR2 FYNNEI. The V end was cut by 4 bases, the J end by 2 bases, with 9 bases between. The CDR3 loop spans 13 amino acids. CDR3 residues: CASSAQGPYEQYF. Here the CDR3 DNA reads TGTGCCAGCAGTGCCCAGGGCCCCTACGAGCAGTACTTC.

A single count supports this clone. This chain uses TRBV27 with TRBJ2-7, with TRBD1 as a possible D gene (5 bases). Germline V gives CDR1 MNHEY, CDR2 SMNVEV (reference sequence). The CDR3 loop spans 15 amino acids. Trimming cost V 5 bases and J 0 bases, with 14 bases left between them. The CDR3 coding sequence is TGTGCCAGCAGTCCTACAGGTCCATTCTCCTACGAGCAGTACTTC. This encodes CASSPTGPFSYEQYF.

The rearrangement links TRBV6-5 to TRBJ1-6; 7 bases map to TRBD1. Trimming removed 3 bases from V and 9 bases from J; junction bases left unmatched: 5. CDR1 and CDR2 (germline): MNHEY, SVGAGI. The CDR3 sequence is 14 residues long. CDR3 sequence reads: CASSYASGGSPLHF. CDR3 sequence (DNA): TGTGCCAGCAGTTATGCGTCAGGGGGTTCACCCCTCCACTTT.

CDR3 amino acids: CASSEGATANSFF. In DNA form, the CDR3 reads TGTGCCAGCAGTGAAGGGGCGACAGCGAATTCGTTTTTT. The chain combines TRBV2 with TRBJ1-4; D possibly corresponds to TRBD1 (5 bases). Germline lookup yields CDR1 SNHLY and CDR2 FYNNEI. The CDR3 is 13 amino acids. Trimming shortened V by 1 base and J by 16 bases, and 16 bases separated the two germline ends.

The CDR3 nucleotides are TGTGCCAGCAGTTTGGAACTTCTCGACAGCAGCTCCTACGAGCAGTACTTC. It specifies CASSLELLDSSSYEQYF. The chain uses TRBV28 and TRBJ2-7, with a weak D call TRBD1 (5 bases). Germline V gene lookup returns CDR1 MDHEN and CDR2 SYDVKM. Trimming took 3 bases from V and 0 from J, leaving 18 bases between them. This CDR3 has 17 residues.

This chain links TRBV11-2 with TRBJ1-6, with 7 bases identical to TRBD1. Germline trimming cut 5 bases from V and 2 bases from J; bases unmatched to any gene: 12. Germline V gene lookup returns CDR1 SGHAT and CDR2 FQNNGV. The CDR3 runs to 18 residues. The CDR3 DNA reads as TGTGCCAGCAGCCCGCGGGCAGGGGGAAGTGCCTATAATTCACCCCTCCACTTT. It yields the protein CASSPRAGGSAYNSPLHF.

CDR3 loop: CASSELGQGATNEKLFF. The DNA for the CDR3 is TGTGCCAGCAGTGAATTAGGACAGGGGGCCACTAATGAAAAACTGTTTTTT. The V and J genes are TRBV25-1 and TRBJ1-4; 11 nucleotides line up with TRBD1. This CDR3 comprises 17 residues. The germline V gene encodes CDR1 MGHDK and CDR2 SYGVNS. J gave up 2 bases and V 1 base, and 3 bases lay outside the gene matches.

J is TRBJ1-2 and V is TRBV28, with 8 positions matching TRBD1. Germline CDR1 reads MDHEN; CDR2 reads SYDVKM. The CDR3 is 13 residues long. V shed 5 bases and J 3 bases; nucleotides not matched to a gene: 2. The DNA of the CDR3 is TGTGCCAGCAGTCAGACAGGGGACTATGGCTACACCTTC. Encoded protein: CASSQTGDYGYTF.

The genes are TRBV28 and TRBJ2-1, with D possibly being TRBD2 (6 bases). The germline V gene encodes CDR1 MDHEN and CDR2 SYDVKM. Trimming removed 7 bases from V and 4 bases from J, with 20 bases in between. The CDR3 spans 16 residues. CDR3 bases: TGTGCCAGCAACCCCCCCGGGACTCAAGGGTACAATGAGCAGTTCTTC. It translates to CASNPPGTQGYNEQFF.

As concerns this clone: Other DNA sequences in the same sample also yield this CDR3. The genes are TRBV5-6 and TRBJ1-5; D gene unclear. CDR3 size: 14 residues. Germline assignment: CDR1 SGHDT and CDR2 YYEEEE. The V end lost 0 bases, the J end lost 4 bases, and 8 bases lay between the germline ends. DNA of the CDR3: TGTGCCAGCAGCTTGGGAACGGGGAATCAGCCCCAGCATTTT. It yields the protein CASSLGTGNQPQHF.

The V gene is TRBV7-3, the J gene TRBJ2-1; 10 bases are a match to TRBD2. Looked up from germline, CDR1 is SGHTA and CDR2 is FQGTGA. The CDR3 covers 16 residues. J lost 4 bases, V lost 2 bases, and 5 bases had no gene match. The CDR3 DNA follows: TGTGCCAGCAGCTTATTCGCTAGCGGGGGTTACAATGAGCAGTTCTTC. Translating it yields CASSLFASGGYNEQFF.

The gene calls are TRBV19 and TRBJ1-2, with TRBD1 matching 10 bases. Germline V gives CDR1 LNHDA, CDR2 SQIVND (reference sequence). V shed 5 bases, J shed 5 bases, and the junction held 8 bases outside the gene matches. The CDR3 runs to 15 residues. The CDR3 bases are TGTGCCAGTAGTTCCCCGGACAGGGGGGATTATGGCTACACCTTC. Translated: CASSSPDRGDYGYTF.

The rearrangement links TRBV2 to TRBJ2-5; tentative D call: TRBD2 (6 bases). CDR1 and CDR2 (germline): SNHLY, FYNNEI. The CDR3 totals 17 residues. V dropped 2 bases and J dropped 4 bases, with 20 bases sitting between them. In nucleotides, the CDR3 is TGTGCCAGCAGTGAATCTGGGACCCGGGGGTTCCGAGAGACCCAGTACTTC. As protein: CASSESGTRGFRETQYF.

J is TRBJ2-5 and V is TRBV5-1, with no clear D. V was trimmed by 0 bases and J by 1 base, leaving 10 bases between them. This CDR3 is 15 amino acids long. In germline, CDR1 is SGHRS, CDR2 YFSETQ. The CDR3 region has the DNA TGCGCCAGCAGCTTGGGGCTAGTCCCCCAAGAGACCCAGTACTTC. Its protein product is CASSLGLVPQETQYF. Based on the CDR3 plus reference TRBV5-1 and TRBJ2-5, the full variable domain is KAGVTQTPRYLIKTRGQQVTLSCSPISGHRSVSWYQQTPGQGLQFLFEYFSETQRNKGNFPGRFSGRQFSNSRSEMNVSTLELGDSALYLCASSLGLVPQETQYFGPGTRLLVL.